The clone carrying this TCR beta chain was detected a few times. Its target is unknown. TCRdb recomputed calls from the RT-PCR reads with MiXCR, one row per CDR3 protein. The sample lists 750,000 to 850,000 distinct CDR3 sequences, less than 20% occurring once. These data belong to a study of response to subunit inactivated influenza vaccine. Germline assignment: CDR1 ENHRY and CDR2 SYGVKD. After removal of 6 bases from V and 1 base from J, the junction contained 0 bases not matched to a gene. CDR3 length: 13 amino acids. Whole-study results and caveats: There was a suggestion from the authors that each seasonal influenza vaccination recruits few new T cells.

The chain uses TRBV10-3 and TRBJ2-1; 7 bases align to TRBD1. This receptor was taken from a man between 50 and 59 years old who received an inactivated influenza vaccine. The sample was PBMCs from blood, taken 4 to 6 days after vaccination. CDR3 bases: TGTGCCATCAGGGACAGGTCCTACAATGAGCAGTTCTTC. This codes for CAIRDRSYNEQFF.